This TCR beta chain was sequenced in a study of beta chain features in type 1 diabetes. The whole isolated RNA underwent reverse transcription, so sequencing captured expressed TCRB transcripts. Naive, central memory and regulatory T cell samples averaged about 3.57 million immunoSEQ reads each. TCRdb's copy holds only in-frame clones and misses some; the assay was immunoSEQ multiplex PCR. Among about 160,000 clones, roughly 8% were seen once, and the ten largest hold roughly 0.5%. V was trimmed by 5 bases and J by 3 bases, leaving 13 bases between them. There are 14 residues in the CDR3. Germline CDR1 is SGHTA and CDR2 is FQGNSA. Per donor, one heparinised blood draw averaged roughly 110 mL. With regard to this clone: Antigen: not known.

Study results and caveats: Within each of all four CD4+ subsets, Type 1 diabetes patients had TCRB CDR3s that were moderately but significantly shorter. Within the patient group, naive, central memory and Treg TCRB repertoires appeared more similar to each other than within healthy donors.

This TCR came from a young man with type 1 diabetes. Sequences were obtained from central memory CD4+ T cells from blood. The rearrangement links TRBV7-2 to TRBJ2-5; weak D call: TRBD2 (5 bases). CDR3 loop: CASSRALGEETQYF. The CDR3 DNA sequence: TGTGCCAGCAGCCGCGCACTCGGGGAAGAGACCCAGTACTTC.